This TCR beta chain was documented in a study of metastatic and nonmetastatic thyroid tumors. TCRdb re-called clones via MiXCR from the PCR reads. The sample holds more than 40,000 clones, about 3.2% seen once. This clone was counted ten times or more. V was shortened by 4 bases and J by 2 bases, with 9 bases between the two germline ends. This CDR3 is 14 amino acids long. The germline gives CDR1 SGHAT, CDR2 FQNNGV. No patient had received any treatment before thyroid surgery. The clonotype originates from a female donor with papillary thyroid cancer or a benign thyroid nodule (not recorded which). Some clones in this sample may be carry-over from other donors' samples. The chain is built from TRBV11-2 and TRBJ2-4, with D uncertain. The specimen sequenced was blood. CDR3 in DNA: TGTGCCAGCAGCTCTCGGTTGTCCAAAAACATTCAGTACTTC. Its protein product is CASSSRLSKNIQYF.